This TCR beta chain was observed in a study of T cells after yellow fever vaccination. The wider study: Preparation used SMART-Seq v4 Ultra Low Input for the low-cell-number fractions. Findings and limits, study-wide: The secondary T-cell response peaked on day 5, not day 15, but was weaker. At around 95% for CD4 and about 91% for CD8, most primary-vaccination clones showed up again after the booster.

Using its own MiXCR run on the 5' RACE reads, TCRdb lists one record per CDR3 protein. The sample lists approximately 610,000 distinct CDR3 sequences, around 16% seen once, with about 18% in the top ten. The sample holds a few counts of this clonotype. Its antigen is still unknown. Sequenced material: PBMCs, taken less than 6 days after the first yellow fever vaccination. The receptor was isolated from a young man who received the YFV17D yellow fever vaccine.

The CDR3 is CASSQGPGKVSQETQYF. The CDR3 DNA reads TGCGCCAGCAGCCAAGGCCCGGGGAAAGTGTCTCAAGAGACCCAGTACTTC. V is TRBV4-3 and J is TRBJ2-5, with D perhaps TRBD2 (5 bases). Trimming stripped 1 base from V and 2 bases from J, with 17 bases between. The CDR3 sequence is 17 residues long. CDR1 LGHNA and CDR2 YSLEER come from the germline V gene.